Sequencing of this TCR beta chain was carried out in a study of blood T cells in healthy people across ages. The study, taken as a whole, reports: Higher diversity, along with more naive CD4+ cells, distinguished long-lived donors from aged donors. Diversity of TCR beta correlated strongly with naive T cell percentage. Roughly linear age-related decline in beta diversity appeared, significant by age approximately 41. Investigators treated diversity estimates from one million T cells as underestimates.

PCR was performed a second time for about 6 to 11 cycles using a sample-barcoded 5' primer and a J-beta primer mix. TCRdb passed the 5' RACE reads through MiXCR, listing each CDR3 protein once. The repertoire holds over 700,000 distinct CDR3 sequences, with around half as singletons. Comments on this clonotype: Its antigen is currently unknown.

Germline loops: CDR1 MDHEN, CDR2 SYDVKM. V lost 6 bases to trimming and J lost 2 bases; unmatched junction nucleotides: 7. The CDR3 sequence is 15 residues long. The chain employs TRBV28 and TRBJ2-7, with 10 bases matching TRBD2. The specimen was blood. The source is an elderly man in good health. This CDR3 is CASRVPSGGPYEQYF. The CDR3 nucleotides read TGTGCCAGCAGGGTCCCTAGCGGGGGACCCTACGAGCAGTACTTC.